What follows are 18 T cell receptor beta chains derived from one specimen sequenced in a study of CD8+CD57+ T cells in acquired aplastic anemia. By flow cytometry, patients selected for sequencing had shown an expansion of CD8+CD57+ cells. Using genomic DNA as the template, TCR beta VDJ and CDR3 profiling was carried out. Via MiXCR, TCRdb re-called the reads, giving one row per CDR3 protein. The repertoire consists of 55,000 to 60,000 distinct CDR3 sequences, with around 50% occurring once and the leading ten covering 15% to 20%. Sequencing input: sorted CD4+, CD8+, or CD8+CD57+ T cells (not recorded which) from PBMCs. The receptors come from a human donor with aplastic anemia.

This clonotype was seen ten or more times. V gene TRBV5-4 combines with J gene TRBJ1-1; TRBD1 might be the D (6 bases). Germline V lookup: CDR1 SGHNT, CDR2 YYREEE (reference sequence). Deletions cut 4 bases from V and 3 bases from J, with 13 bases between. The CDR3 consists of 14 residues. Here the CDR3 DNA reads TGTGCCAGCAGCCGCCAACAGGGTTACACTGAAGCTTTCTTT. This encodes CASSRQQGYTEAFF.

The CDR3 nucleotides are TGCGCCAGCAGCCAAGCAAGGATTGGAGAGACCCAGTACTTC. It codes for CASSQARIGETQYF. The J gene is TRBJ2-5, the V gene TRBV4-3; D ambiguous. The CDR3 loop spans 14 amino acids. The V gene's germline CDR1 is LGHNA and CDR2 YSLEER. With 1 base removed from V and 4 bases from J, the gap between germline ends came to 10 bases.

This clonotype was counted ten times or more. DNA of the CDR3: TGTGCCACCTCGCCAAACCCAAGCAATCAGCCCCAGCATTTT. Residues: CATSPNPSNQPQHF. This rearrangement joins TRBV5-3 to TRBJ1-5; D is unclear. TRBV5-3 is filed as an ORF, its function uncertain. CDR3 length: 14 amino acids. The ends were cut back, 9 bases at V and 1 base at J, with 14 bases in the middle.

This clonotype was recorded only once. The chain joins TRBV15 to TRBJ2-5; 8 bases are a match to TRBD1. V was pared by 0 bases and J by 5 bases, with 11 bases of the junction left unmatched. Per germline, CDR1 LNHNV and CDR2 YYDKDF (reference sequence). There are 17 residues in the CDR3. Here the CDR3 reads CATSRDRGTGQGETQYF. The CDR3 DNA follows: TGTGCCACCAGCAGAGATAGGGGGACAGGCCAAGGGGAGACCCAGTACTTC.

This chain joins TRBV2 and TRBJ2-7; perhaps TRBD1 as D (6 bases). The V and J ends lost 8 bases and 4 bases respectively, with 12 bases between them. This CDR3 is built from 12 residues. Germline CDR1 reads SNHLY; CDR2 reads FYNNEI. This CDR3 reads CASLGATYEQYF. The CDR3 coding sequence is TGTGCCAGCTTGGGGGCTACTTACGAGCAGTACTTC.

The rearrangement links TRBV11-1 to TRBJ2-6; D is uncertain. Germline V gene lookup returns CDR1 SGHAT and CDR2 FQDESV (reference sequence). The CDR3 covers 16 residues. V lost 3 bases and J lost 0, with 9 bases in between. CDR3 sequence reads: CASSFPSISGANVLTF. The CDR3 nucleotides are TGTGCCAGCAGCTTTCCTTCCATCTCTGGGGCCAACGTCCTGACTTTC.

This clonotype was seen repeatedly, ten times or more. The chain recombines TRBV5-1 with TRBJ1-1; maybe TRBD1 (5 bases). The V gene's germline CDR1 is SGHRS and CDR2 YFSETQ. Trimming removed 1 base at V and 0 bases at J, with 13 bases between. The CDR3 has 16 residues. The CDR3 loop reads CASSLRGVGMNTEAFF. In DNA form, the CDR3 reads TGCGCCAGCAGCTTGAGAGGGGTCGGGATGAACACTGAAGCTTTCTTT.

The chain joins TRBV15 to TRBJ2-5; either TRBD1 or TRBD2 may fit D (5 bases each). Trimming pared 0 bases from V and 1 base from J, leaving 9 bases between. This CDR3 spans 15 amino acids. CDR1 and CDR2 (germline): LNHNV, YYDKDF (reference sequence). Here the CDR3 DNA reads TGTGCCACCAGCAGAGATCATGGGGGCCAAGAGACCCAGTACTTC. As protein: CATSRDHGGQETQYF.

The chain uses TRBV2 and TRBJ2-5; 9 bases fit TRBD2. This CDR3 spans 15 amino acids. Germline CDR1 is SNHLY and CDR2 is FYNNEI. V lost 4 bases and J lost 3; bases outside the gene matches: 6. CDR3 amino acids: CASSAGGGAKETQYF. CDR3 DNA sequence: TGTGCCAGCAGTGCGGGCGGGGGGGCCAAAGAGACCCAGTACTTC.

This clonotype was seen a handful of times. The chain is built from TRBV27 and TRBJ2-2; D perhaps matches TRBD1 (6 bases). CDR1 and CDR2 (germline): MNHEY, SMNVEV (reference sequence). Between the trimmed V and J ends, which lost 7 bases and 0 bases, there was a span of 9 bases. CDR3 size: 14 residues. This CDR3 reads CASTRGTNTGELFF. DNA for the CDR3: TGTGCCAGCACAAGGGGGACGAACACCGGGGAGCTGTTTTTT.

This chain joins TRBV14 and TRBJ2-7; D gene ambiguous. V was pared by 2 bases and J by 0 bases, with 8 bases between. Germline values: CDR1 SGHDN, CDR2 FVKESK. This CDR3 contains 14 residues. For the CDR3, the DNA is TGTGCCAGCAGCCAACATAAGAGCTCCTACGAGCAGTACTTC. Protein product: CASSQHKSSYEQYF.

V gene TRBV7-9 combines with J gene TRBJ2-5; TRBD1 matches at 10 bases. Germline CDR1 is SEHNR and CDR2 is FQNEAQ (reference sequence). The CDR3 extends over 15 amino acids. Trimming cost V 3 bases and J 1 base; bases outside gene matches: 2. CDR3 residues: CASSLRTGGQETQYF. CDR3 DNA sequence: TGTGCCAGCAGCTTGCGGACAGGGGGCCAAGAGACCCAGTACTTC.

V is TRBV7-2 and J is TRBJ1-2; 10 positions agree with TRBD1. This CDR3 is built from 15 residues. The V segment lost 2 bases and the J segment 5 bases; nucleotides outside the gene matches: 5. Germline V gene lookup returns CDR1 SGHTA and CDR2 FQGNSA. CDR3 sequence reads: CASSLSGTGVYGYTF. Written as DNA, the CDR3 is TGTGCCAGCAGCTTATCCGGGACAGGGGTGTATGGCTACACCTTC. Together with reference TRBV7-2 and TRBJ1-2, the CDR3 gives the full variable domain: GAGVSQSPSNKVTEKGKDVELRCDPISGHTALYWYRQSLGQGLEFLIYFQGNSAPDKSGLPSDRFSAERTGGSVSTLTIQRTQQEDSAVYLCASSLSGTGVYGYTFGSGTRLTVV.

The rearrangement links TRBV25-1 to TRBJ1-5; the D is unclear. This CDR3 has 15 residues. Trimming stripped 1 base from V and 0 bases from J, with 7 bases between. Germline CDR1 is MGHDK and CDR2 is SYGVNS. CDR3 coding DNA: TGTGCCAGCAGTGAATCGGATTATAGCAATCAGCCCCAGCATTTT. Amino acids: CASSESDYSNQPQHF.

The chain links TRBV11-2 to TRBJ1-3; 9 positions match TRBD1. Trimming removed 3 bases from V and 4 bases from J; junction bases left unmatched: 19. Germline CDR1 SGHAT, CDR2 FQNNGV. The CDR3 length is 20 residues. The CDR3 reads CASSFETSPGQGLCGNTIYF. The CDR3 DNA reads as TGTGCCAGCAGCTTCGAGACGTCACCGGGACAGGGCTTATGCGGAAACACCATATATTTT.

This chain links TRBV15 with TRBJ1-4, with 9 bases fitting TRBD1. This CDR3 spans 17 amino acids. The ends lost 8 bases at V and 6 bases at J; junction bases unmatched: 16. Germline CDR1 and CDR2: LNHNV and YYDKDF (reference sequence). In DNA, the CDR3 is TGTGCCACCGAGCCTGGATTTGGGACAGGGCTACATGAAAAACTGTTTTTT. Translating it yields CATEPGFGTGLHEKLFF.

A few counts support this clonotype. With a much larger clone just one base away, this may be a read error. V and J are TRBV5-5 and TRBJ1-1; 9 positions agree with TRBD1. CDR3 size: 14 residues. Per the germline V gene, CDR1 is SGHKS and CDR2 is YYEKEE (reference sequence). DNA for the CDR3: TGTGCCGGCAGCCTAAGACAGGGGGTCACTGAAGCTTTCTTT. Its protein is CAGSLRQGVTEAFF.

This clonotype was seen once. V usage is TRBV19 and J usage is TRBJ2-7; D unclear. The CDR3 is 13 amino acids. V was pared by 8 bases and J by 1 base, with 12 bases between. Germline CDR1 and CDR2: LNHDA and SQIVND (reference sequence). CDR3 DNA: TGTGCCAGTGCGACGGCCGAATCCTACGAGCAGTACTTC. Its translation is CASATAESYEQYF.